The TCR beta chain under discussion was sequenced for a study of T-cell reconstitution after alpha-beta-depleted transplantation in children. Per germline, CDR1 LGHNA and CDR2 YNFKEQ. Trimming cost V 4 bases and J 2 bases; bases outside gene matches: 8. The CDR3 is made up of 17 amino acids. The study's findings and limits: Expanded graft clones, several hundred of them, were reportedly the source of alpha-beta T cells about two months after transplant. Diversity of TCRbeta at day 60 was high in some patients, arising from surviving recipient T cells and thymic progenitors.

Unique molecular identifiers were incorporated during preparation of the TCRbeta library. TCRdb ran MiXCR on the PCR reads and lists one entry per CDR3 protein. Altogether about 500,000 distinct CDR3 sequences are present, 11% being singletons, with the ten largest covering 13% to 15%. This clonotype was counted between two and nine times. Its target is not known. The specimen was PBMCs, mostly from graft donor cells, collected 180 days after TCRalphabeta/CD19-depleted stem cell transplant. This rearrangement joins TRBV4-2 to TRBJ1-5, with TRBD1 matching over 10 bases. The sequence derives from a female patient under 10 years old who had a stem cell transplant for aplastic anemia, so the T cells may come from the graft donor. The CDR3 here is CASSPRDRGSGNQPQHF. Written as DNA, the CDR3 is TGTGCCAGCAGCCCCCGGGACAGGGGATCGGGCAATCAGCCCCAGCATTTT.